The sequence of this T cell receptor (beta chain) was determined in a study of T-cell reconstitution after alpha-beta-depleted transplantation in children. Preparation of the TCRbeta library was carried out with unique molecular identifiers. TCRdb itself ran the PCR reads through MiXCR, one entry per CDR3 protein. The top ten clones hold under 30% of a sample with about 980,000 distinct CDR3 sequences, 25% to 35% of them seen once. General study findings and limits: Surviving recipient T cells and thymic progenitors produced the high day-60 TCRbeta diversity seen in some patients. Several hundred rapidly expanded clones from non-depleted graft cells reportedly supplied alpha-beta T cells about two months post-transplant. Newly generated T cells supplied most T-cell counts and diversity one year post-transplant.

Concerning this clonotype itself: Its target is not known.

The starting material was PBMCs, mostly from graft donor cells, obtained 360 days after TCRalphabeta/CD19-depleted stem cell transplant. This clonotype originated in a boy under two years old who had a stem cell transplant for SCID, so the T cells may come from the graft donor.

The DNA for the CDR3 is TGTGCCAGCAGCTTATGGGATGCAGGAAACATTCAGTACTTC. The encoded protein is CASSLWDAGNIQYF. V is TRBV11-2 and J is TRBJ2-4; no clear D. Germline CDR1 and CDR2: SGHAT and FQNNGV. V was clipped by 2 bases and J by 6 bases, with 11 bases between them. The CDR3 length is 14 residues.